This T cell receptor (beta chain) was observed in a study of T cell clones after liver transplantation. The wider study: Samples came from ITN030ST, which attempted immunosuppression withdrawal within 2 years of liver transplantation.

The CDR3 covers 15 residues. The germline gives CDR1 SGHRS, CDR2 YFSETQ. Germline trimming cut 0 bases from V and 7 bases from J; bases unmatched to any gene: 8. This table comes from immunoSEQ multiplex PCR, and its TCRdb copy is limited to in-frame clones, with some not included. The sample yields about 120,000 clones, 90% seen once. Comments on this clone: The antigen is undetermined.

Study-level results: The donor-reactive repertoire was only partly measurable in two subjects, lacking donor cells. Post-transplant, graft-donor-reactive CD4 TCRbeta sequences in blood dropped significantly in most of the 8 subjects.

Sample: CD4+ T cells from blood, taken 12 months after liver transplant. The receptor's source is a human patient who received a liver transplant. Certain T cells may be donor cells from the graft. The rearrangement joins TRBV5-1 to TRBJ2-7; TRBD2 matches at 9 bases. The chain's CDR3 is CASSLEAGGPIEQYF. The DNA for the CDR3 is TGCGCCAGCAGCTTGGAGGCGGGAGGGCCGATAGAGCAGTACTTC. Full variable domain (outside the CDR3, taken from reference TRBV5-1 and TRBJ2-7): KAGVTQTPRYLIKTRGQQVTLSCSPISGHRSVSWYQQTPGQGLQFLFEYFSETQRNKGNFPGRFSGRQFSNSRSEMNVSTLELGDSALYLCASSLEAGGPIEQYFGPGTRLTVT.